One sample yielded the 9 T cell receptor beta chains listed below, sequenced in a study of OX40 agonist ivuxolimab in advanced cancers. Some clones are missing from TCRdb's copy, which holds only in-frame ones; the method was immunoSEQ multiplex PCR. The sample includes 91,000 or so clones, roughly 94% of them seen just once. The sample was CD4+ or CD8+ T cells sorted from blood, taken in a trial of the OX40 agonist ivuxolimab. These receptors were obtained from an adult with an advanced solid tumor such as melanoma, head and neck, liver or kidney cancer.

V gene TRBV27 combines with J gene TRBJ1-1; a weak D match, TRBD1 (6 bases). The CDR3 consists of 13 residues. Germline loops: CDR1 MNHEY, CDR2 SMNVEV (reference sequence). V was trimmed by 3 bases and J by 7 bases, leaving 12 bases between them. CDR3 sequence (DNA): TGTGCCAGCAGTTTTAGGGGGGTCAATGAAGCTTTCTTT. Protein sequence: CASSFRGVNEAFF.

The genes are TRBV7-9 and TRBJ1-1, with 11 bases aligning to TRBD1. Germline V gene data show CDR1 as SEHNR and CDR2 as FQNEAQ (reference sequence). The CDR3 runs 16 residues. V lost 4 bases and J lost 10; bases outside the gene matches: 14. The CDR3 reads CASSSGQGAMYPAAFF. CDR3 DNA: TGTGCCAGCAGCTCCGGACAGGGGGCAATGTACCCAGCAGCTTTCTTT.

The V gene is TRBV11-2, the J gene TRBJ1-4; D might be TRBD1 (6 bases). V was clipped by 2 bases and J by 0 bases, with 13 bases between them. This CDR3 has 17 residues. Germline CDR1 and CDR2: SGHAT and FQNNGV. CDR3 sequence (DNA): TGTGCCAGCAGCTTAACCCGACAGGCTGCAACTAATGAAAAACTGTTTTTT. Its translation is CASSLTRQAATNEKLFF.

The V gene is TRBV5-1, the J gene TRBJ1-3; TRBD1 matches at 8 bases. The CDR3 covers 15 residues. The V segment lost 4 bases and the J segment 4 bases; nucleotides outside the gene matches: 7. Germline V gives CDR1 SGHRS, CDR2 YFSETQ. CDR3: CASSPRGPVGNTIYF. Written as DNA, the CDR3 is TGCGCCAGCAGCCCCAGGGGGCCTGTGGGAAACACCATATATTTT.

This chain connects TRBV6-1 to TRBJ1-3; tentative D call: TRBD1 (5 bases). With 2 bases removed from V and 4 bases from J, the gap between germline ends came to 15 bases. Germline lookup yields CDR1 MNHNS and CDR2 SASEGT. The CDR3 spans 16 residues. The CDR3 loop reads CASSEFRGSRGNTIYF. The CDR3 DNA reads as TGTGCCAGCAGTGAATTCCGGGGGTCGAGAGGAAACACCATATATTTT.

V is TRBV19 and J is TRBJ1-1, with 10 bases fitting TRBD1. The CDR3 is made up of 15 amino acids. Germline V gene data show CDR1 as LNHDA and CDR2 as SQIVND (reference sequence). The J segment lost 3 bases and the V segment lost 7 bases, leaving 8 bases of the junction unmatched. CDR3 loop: CASIRRDRGDTEAFF. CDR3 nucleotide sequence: TGTGCCAGTATCCGCCGGGACAGGGGAGACACTGAAGCTTTCTTT.

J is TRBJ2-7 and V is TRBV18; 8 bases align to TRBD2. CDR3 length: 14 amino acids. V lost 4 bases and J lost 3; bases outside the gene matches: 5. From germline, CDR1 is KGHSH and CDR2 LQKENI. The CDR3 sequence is CASSLGTSLYEQYF. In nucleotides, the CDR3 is TGTGCCAGCTCACTGGGGACTAGTCTCTACGAGCAGTACTTC. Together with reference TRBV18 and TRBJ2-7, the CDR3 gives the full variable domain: NAGVMQNPRHLVRRRGQEARLRCSPMKGHSHVYWYRQLPEEGLKFMVYLQKENIIDESGMPKERFSAEFPKEGPSILRIQQVVRGDSAAYFCASSLGTSLYEQYFGPGTRLTVT.

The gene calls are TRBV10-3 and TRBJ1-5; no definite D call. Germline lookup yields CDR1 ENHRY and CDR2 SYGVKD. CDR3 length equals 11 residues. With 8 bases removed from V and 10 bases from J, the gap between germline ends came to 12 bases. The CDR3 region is CAIGELGPQHF. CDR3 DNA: TGTGCCATCGGGGAATTGGGACCCCAGCATTTT.

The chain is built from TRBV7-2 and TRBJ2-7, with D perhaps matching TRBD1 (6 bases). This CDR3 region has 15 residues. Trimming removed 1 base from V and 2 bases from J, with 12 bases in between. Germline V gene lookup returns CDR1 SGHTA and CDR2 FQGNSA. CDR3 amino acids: CASSLGQAAAYEQYF. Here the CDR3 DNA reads TGTGCCAGCAGCTTAGGACAGGCAGCCGCCTACGAGCAGTACTTC.